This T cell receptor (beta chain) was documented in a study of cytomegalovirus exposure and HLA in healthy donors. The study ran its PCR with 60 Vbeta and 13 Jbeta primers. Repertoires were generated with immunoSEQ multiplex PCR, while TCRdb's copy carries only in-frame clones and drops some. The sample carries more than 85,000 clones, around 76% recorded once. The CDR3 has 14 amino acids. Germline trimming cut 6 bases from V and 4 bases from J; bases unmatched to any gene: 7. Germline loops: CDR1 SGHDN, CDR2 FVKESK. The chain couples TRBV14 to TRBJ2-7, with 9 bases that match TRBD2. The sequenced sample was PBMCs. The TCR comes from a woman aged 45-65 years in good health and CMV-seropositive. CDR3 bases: TGTGCCAGCAGACGAGCGGGAGGAGAGTACGAGCAGTACTTC. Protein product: CASRRAGGEYEQYF.